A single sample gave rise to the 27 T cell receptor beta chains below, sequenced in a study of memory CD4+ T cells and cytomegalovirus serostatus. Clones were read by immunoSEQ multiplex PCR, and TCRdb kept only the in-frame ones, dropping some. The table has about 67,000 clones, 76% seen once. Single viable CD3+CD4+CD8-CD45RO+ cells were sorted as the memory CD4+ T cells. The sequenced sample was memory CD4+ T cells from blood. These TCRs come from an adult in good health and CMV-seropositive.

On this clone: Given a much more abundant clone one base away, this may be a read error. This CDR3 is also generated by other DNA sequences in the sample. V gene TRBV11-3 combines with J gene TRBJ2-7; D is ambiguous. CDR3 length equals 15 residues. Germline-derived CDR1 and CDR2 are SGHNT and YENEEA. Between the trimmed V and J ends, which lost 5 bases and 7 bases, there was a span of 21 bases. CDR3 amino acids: CASSLERIRLREQYF. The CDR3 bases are TGTGCCAGCAGCCTCGAGAGGATCCGGCTGCGGGAGCAGTACTTC.

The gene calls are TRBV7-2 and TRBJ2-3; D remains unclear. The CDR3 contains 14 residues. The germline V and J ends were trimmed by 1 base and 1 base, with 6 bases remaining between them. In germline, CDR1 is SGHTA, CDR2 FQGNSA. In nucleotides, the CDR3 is TGTGCCAGCAGCTTAGAGTACCGCACAGATACGCAGTATTTT. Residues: CASSLEYRTDTQYF.

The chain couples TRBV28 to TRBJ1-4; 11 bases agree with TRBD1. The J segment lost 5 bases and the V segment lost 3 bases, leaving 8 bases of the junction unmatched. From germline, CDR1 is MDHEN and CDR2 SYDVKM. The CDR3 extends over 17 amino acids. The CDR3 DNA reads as TGTGCCAGCAGTTTGTCCGGGACAGGGGGTCCCAATGAAAAACTGTTTTTT. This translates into CASSLSGTGGPNEKLFF.

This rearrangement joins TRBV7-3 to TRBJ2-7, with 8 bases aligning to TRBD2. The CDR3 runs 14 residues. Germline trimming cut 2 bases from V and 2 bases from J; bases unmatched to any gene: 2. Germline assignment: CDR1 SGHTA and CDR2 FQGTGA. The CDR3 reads CASSLGGGTYEQYF. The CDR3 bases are TGTGCCAGCAGCTTAGGCGGGGGGACCTACGAGCAGTACTTC.

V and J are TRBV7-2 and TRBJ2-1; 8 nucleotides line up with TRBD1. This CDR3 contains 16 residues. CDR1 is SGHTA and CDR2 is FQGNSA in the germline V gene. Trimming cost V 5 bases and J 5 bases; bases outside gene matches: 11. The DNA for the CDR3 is TGTGCCAGCAGCCCTGAGAGGGGGACAGGTGACAATGAGCAGTTCTTC. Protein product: CASSPERGTGDNEQFF.

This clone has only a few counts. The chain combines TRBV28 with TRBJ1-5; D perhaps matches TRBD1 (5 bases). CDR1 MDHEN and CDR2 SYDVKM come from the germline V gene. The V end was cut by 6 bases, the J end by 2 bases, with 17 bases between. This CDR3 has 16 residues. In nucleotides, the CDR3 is TGTGCCAGCAGGCAAGGGGTACGCTTCGGCAATCAGCCCCAGCATTTT. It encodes CASRQGVRFGNQPQHF.

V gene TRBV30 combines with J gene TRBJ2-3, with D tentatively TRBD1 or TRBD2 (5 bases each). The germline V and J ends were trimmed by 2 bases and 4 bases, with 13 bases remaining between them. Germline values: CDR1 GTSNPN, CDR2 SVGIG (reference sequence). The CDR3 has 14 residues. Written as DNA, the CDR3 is TGTGCCTGGAGTCGAGGGGCCGGGGCAGATACGCAGTATTTT. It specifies CAWSRGAGADTQYF.

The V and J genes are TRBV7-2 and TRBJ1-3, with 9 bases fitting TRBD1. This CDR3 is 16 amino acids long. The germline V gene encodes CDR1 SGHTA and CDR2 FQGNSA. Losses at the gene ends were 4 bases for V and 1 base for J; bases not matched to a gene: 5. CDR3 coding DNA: TGTGCCAGCAGCTCCTACGGGACAGGGTCTGGAAACACCATATATTTT. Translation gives CASSSYGTGSGNTIYF.

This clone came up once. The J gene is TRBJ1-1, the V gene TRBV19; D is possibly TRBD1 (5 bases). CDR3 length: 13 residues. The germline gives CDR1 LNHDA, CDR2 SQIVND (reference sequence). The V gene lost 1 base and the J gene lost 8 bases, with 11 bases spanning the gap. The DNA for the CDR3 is TGTGCCAGTAGTATAGTTGGAGGGGAGGAAGCTTTCTTT. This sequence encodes CASSIVGGEEAFF.

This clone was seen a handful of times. CDR3 amino acids: CSAKLAEAFF. CDR3 DNA sequence: TGCAGTGCTAAACTGGCTGAAGCTTTCTTT. This chain links TRBV20-1 with TRBJ1-1; D unresolved. The CDR3 is 10 amino acids. Germline V gene sequence: CDR1 DFQATT, CDR2 SNEGSKA (reference sequence). Trimming removed 4 bases from V and 6 bases from J, with 6 bases in between.

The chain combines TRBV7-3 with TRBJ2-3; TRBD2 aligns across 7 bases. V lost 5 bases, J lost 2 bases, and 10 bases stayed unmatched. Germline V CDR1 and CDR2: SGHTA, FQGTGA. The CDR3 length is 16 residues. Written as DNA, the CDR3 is TGTGCCAGCAGCCCAAAGGGGACTATGAACACAGATACGCAGTATTTT. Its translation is CASSPKGTMNTDTQYF. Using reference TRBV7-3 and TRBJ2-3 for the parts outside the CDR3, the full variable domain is GAGVSQTPSNKVTEKGKYVELRCDPISGHTALYWYRQSLGQGPEFLIYFQGTGAADDSGLPNDRFFAVRPEGSVSTLKIQRTERGDSAVYLCASSPKGTMNTDTQYFGPGTRLTVL.

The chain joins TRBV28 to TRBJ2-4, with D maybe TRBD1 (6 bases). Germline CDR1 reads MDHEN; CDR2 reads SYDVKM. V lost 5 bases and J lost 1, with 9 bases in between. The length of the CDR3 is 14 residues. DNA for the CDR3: TGTGCCAGCAGTCCCCAGGGGGCCAAAAACATTCAGTACTTC. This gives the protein CASSPQGAKNIQYF.

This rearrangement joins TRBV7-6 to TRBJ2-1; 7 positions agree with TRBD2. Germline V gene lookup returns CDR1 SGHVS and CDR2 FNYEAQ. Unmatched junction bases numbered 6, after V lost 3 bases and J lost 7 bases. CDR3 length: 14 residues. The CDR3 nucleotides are TGTGCCAGCAGCTTTCTGAGCGGGGTGAATGAGCAGTTCTTC. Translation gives CASSFLSGVNEQFF. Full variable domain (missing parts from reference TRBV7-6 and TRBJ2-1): GAGVSQSPRYKVTKRGQDVALRCDPISGHVSLYWYRQALGQGPEFLTYFNYEAQQDKSGLPNDRFSAERPEGSISTLTIQRTEQRDSAMYRCASSFLSGVNEQFFGPGTRLTVL.

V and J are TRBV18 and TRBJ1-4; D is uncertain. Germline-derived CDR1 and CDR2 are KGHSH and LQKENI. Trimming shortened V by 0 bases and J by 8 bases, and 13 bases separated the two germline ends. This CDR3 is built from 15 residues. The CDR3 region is CASSPPSEGQEKLFF. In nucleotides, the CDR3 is TGTGCCAGCTCACCACCGTCAGAAGGGCAAGAAAAACTGTTTTTT.

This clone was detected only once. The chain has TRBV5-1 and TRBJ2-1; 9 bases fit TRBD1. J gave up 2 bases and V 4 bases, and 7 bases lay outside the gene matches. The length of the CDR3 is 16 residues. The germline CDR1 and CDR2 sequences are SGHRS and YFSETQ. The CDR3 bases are TGCGCCAGCAGCCCCCTGGACAGGGGACCCTACAATGAGCAGTTCTTC. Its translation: CASSPLDRGPYNEQFF.

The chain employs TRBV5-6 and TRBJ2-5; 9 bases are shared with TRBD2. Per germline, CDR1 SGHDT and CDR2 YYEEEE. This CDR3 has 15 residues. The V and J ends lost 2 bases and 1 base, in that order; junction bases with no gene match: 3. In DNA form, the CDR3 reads TGTGCCAGCAGCTTCAAAGCGGGAGGCCAAGAGACCCAGTACTTC. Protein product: CASSFKAGGQETQYF.

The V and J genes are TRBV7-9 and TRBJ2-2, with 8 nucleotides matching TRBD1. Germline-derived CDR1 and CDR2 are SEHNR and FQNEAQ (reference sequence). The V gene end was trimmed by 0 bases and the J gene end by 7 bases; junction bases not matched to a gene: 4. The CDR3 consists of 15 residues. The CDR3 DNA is TGTGCCAGCAGCTTAGCGCAGGGGGCTGGCGGGGAGCTGTTTTTT. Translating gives CASSLAQGAGGELFF.

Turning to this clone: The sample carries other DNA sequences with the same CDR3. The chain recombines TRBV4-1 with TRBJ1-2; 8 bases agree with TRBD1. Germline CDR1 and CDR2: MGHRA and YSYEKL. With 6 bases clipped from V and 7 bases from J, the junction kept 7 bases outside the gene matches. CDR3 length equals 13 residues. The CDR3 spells CASSLTGAGGYTF. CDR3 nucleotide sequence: TGCGCCAGCAGTCTGACAGGGGCGGGTGGCTACACCTTC.

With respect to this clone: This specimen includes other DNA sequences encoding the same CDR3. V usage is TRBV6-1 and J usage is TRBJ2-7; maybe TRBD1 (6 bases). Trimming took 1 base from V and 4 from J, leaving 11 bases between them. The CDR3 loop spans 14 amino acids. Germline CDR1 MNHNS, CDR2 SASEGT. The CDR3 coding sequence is TGTGCCAGCAGTGAAGGGCCACAGGGTTACGAGCAGTACTTC. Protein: CASSEGPQGYEQYF.

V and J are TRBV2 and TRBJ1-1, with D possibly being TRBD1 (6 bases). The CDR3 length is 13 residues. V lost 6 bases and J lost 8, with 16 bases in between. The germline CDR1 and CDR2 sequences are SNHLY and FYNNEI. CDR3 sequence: CASRATGLEEAFF. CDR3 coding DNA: TGTGCCAGCAGGGCGACAGGTCTTGAGGAAGCTTTCTTT.

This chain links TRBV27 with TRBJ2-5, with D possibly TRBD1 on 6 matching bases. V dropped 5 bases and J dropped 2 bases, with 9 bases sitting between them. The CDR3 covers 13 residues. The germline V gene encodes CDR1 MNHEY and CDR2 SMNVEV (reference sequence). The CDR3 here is CASSRQVQETQYF. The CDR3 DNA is TGTGCCAGCAGTAGACAGGTACAAGAGACCCAGTACTTC.

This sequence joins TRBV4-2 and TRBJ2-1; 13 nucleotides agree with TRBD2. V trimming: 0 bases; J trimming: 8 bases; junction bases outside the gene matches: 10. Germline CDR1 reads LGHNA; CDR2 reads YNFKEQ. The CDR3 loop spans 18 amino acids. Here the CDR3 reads CASSQDLTLAGGQDEQFF. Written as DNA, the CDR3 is TGTGCCAGCAGCCAAGATCTTACACTAGCGGGGGGGCAGGATGAGCAGTTCTTC.

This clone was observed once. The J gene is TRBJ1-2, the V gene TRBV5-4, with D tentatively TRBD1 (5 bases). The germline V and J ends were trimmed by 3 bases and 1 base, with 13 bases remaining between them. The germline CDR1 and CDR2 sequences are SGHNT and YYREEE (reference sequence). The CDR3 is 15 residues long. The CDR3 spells CASSSPRGNNYGYTF. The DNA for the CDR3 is TGTGCCAGCAGCTCCCCTAGGGGAAATAACTATGGCTACACCTTC.

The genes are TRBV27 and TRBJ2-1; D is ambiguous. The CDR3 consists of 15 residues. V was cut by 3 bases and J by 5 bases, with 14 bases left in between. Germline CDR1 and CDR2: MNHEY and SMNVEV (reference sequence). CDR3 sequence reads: CASSLGRAVHNEQFF. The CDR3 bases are TGTGCCAGCAGTTTGGGTCGTGCAGTTCACAATGAGCAGTTCTTC.

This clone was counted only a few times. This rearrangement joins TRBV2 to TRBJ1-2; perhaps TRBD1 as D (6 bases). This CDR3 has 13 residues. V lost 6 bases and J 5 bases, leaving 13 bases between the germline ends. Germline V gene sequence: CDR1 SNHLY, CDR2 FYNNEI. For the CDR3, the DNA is TGTGCCAGCAGCTCACAGGGAGGTTATGGCTACACCTTC. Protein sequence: CASSSQGGYGYTF.

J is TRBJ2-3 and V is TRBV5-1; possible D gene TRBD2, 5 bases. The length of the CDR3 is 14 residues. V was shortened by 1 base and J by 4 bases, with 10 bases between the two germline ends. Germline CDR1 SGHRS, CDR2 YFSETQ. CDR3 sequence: CASSLNVGADTQYF. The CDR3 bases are TGCGCCAGCAGCTTGAATGTCGGGGCAGATACGCAGTATTTT.

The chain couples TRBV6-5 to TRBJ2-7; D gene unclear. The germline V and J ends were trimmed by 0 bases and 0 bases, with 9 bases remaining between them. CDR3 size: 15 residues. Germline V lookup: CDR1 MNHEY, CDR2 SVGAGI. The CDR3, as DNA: TGTGCCAGCAGTTACTCAGGGTCGAGCTCCTACGAGCAGTACTTC. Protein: CASSYSGSSSYEQYF.